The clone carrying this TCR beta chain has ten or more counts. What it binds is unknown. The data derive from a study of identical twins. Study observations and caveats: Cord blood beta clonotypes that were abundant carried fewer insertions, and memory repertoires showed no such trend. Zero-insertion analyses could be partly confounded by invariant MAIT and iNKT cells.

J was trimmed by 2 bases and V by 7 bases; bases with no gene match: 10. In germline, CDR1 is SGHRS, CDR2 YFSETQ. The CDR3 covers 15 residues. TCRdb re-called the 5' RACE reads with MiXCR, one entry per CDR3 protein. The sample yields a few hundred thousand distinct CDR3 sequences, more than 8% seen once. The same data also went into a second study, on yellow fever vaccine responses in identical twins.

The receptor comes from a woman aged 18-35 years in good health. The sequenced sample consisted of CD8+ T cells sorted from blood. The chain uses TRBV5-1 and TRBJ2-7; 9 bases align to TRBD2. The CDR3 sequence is CASSASAGGPYEQYF. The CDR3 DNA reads TGCGCCAGCTCCGCGTCCGCGGGAGGGCCCTACGAGCAGTACTTC.